These 8 T cell receptor beta chains originate from one sample sequenced in a study of post-analysis software for immune sequencing data. No antigen is known for these receptors. Overall study results and limits: Compared with controls, patients had more of 4 to 6 TRBV segments, including TRBV5-6, TRBV5-1 and TRBV20-1.

Each TCR beta cDNA library carried unique molecular identifiers. TCRdb reprocessed the PCR reads with MiXCR, giving one entry per CDR3 protein. Among some 890,000 distinct CDR3 sequences listed, around 50% were seen once. The sample was blood. These receptor sequences come from a girl aged 5 to 17 with multiple sclerosis.

This chain connects TRBV29-1 to TRBJ2-6, with D unresolved. The V gene's germline CDR1 is SQVTM and CDR2 ANQGSEA. CDR3 length: 12 amino acids. Trimming left V 7 bases short and J 4 bases short, with 8 bases between. CDR3 sequence (DNA): TGCAGCGGCCGTACCGGGGCCAACGTCCTGACTTTC. This gives the protein CSGRTGANVLTF.

The rearrangement links TRBV7-2 to TRBJ2-1; 11 bases are shared with TRBD2. This CDR3 has 14 amino acids. V shed 8 bases and J 12 bases; nucleotides not matched to a gene: 12. The V gene's germline CDR1 is SGHTA and CDR2 FQGNSA. The chain's CDR3 is CASSQLAGVGGQFF. CDR3 in DNA: TGTGCCAGCTCTCAACTAGCGGGGGTCGGAGGGCAGTTCTTC. Full variable domain (rest looked up from reference TRBV7-2 and TRBJ2-1): GAGVSQSPSNKVTEKGKDVELRCDPISGHTALYWYRQSLGQGLEFLIYFQGNSAPDKSGLPSDRFSAERTGGSVSTLTIQRTQQEDSAVYLCASSQLAGVGGQFFGPGTRLTVL.

The chain joins TRBV28 to TRBJ1-6; tentatively, D is TRBD1 (6 bases). Germline V gene sequence: CDR1 MDHEN, CDR2 SYDVKM. V was trimmed by 3 bases and J by 7 bases, leaving 13 bases between them. This CDR3 contains 15 residues. CDR3 residues: CASSFSARGNSPLHF. CDR3 coding DNA: TGTGCCAGCAGTTTTAGTGCCAGGGGAAATTCACCCCTCCACTTT.

The chain is built from TRBV29-1 and TRBJ1-2; 12 nucleotides match TRBD1. With 7 bases clipped from V and 7 bases from J, the junction kept 13 bases outside the gene matches. This CDR3 has 15 residues. Germline assignment: CDR1 SQVTM and CDR2 ANQGSEA. This CDR3 is CSARLTGTGGSGYTF. As DNA, the CDR3 is TGCAGCGCACGATTAACCGGGACAGGGGGCTCTGGCTACACCTTC. The full variable domain, completed using reference TRBV29-1 and TRBJ1-2, is SAVISQKPSRDICQRGTSLTIQCQVDSQVTMMFWYRQQPGQSLTLIATANQGSEATYESGFVIDKFPISRPNLTFSTLTVSNMSPEDSSIYLCSARLTGTGGSGYTFGSGTRLTVV.

V is TRBV6-6 and J is TRBJ2-4, with D unclear. The J call is doubtful: the DNA matches TRBJ2-5 better. This CDR3 contains 14 residues. Germline CDR1 MNHNY, CDR2 SVGAGI (reference sequence). DNA for the CDR3: TGTGCCAGCAGTTACTCGCCCGGGCAAGAGACCCAGTACTTC. This encodes CASSYSPGQETQYF.

The chain is built from TRBV7-2 and TRBJ2-5; 12 nucleotides agree with TRBD1. There are 17 residues in the CDR3. J lost 5 bases, V lost 3 bases, and 10 bases had no gene match. Germline CDR1 and CDR2: SGHTA and FQGNSA. CDR3 loop: CASSFGPGQGAPETQYF. Here the CDR3 DNA reads TGTGCCAGCAGCTTTGGGCCGGGACAGGGGGCACCGGAGACCCAGTACTTC.

The chain carries TRBV28 and TRBJ2-5, with 11 nucleotides matching TRBD2. The CDR3 has 16 amino acids. V was pared by 3 bases and J by 2 bases, with 5 bases of the junction left unmatched. The germline V gene encodes CDR1 MDHEN and CDR2 SYDVKM. Here the CDR3 reads CASSFGIAGGQETQYF. For the CDR3, the DNA is TGTGCCAGCAGTTTCGGTATAGCGGGAGGGCAAGAGACCCAGTACTTC.

This sequence joins TRBV10-3 and TRBJ2-5; 12 bases map to TRBD2. With 2 bases clipped from V and 13 bases from J, the junction kept 5 bases outside the gene matches. This CDR3 has 13 amino acids. Looked up from germline, CDR1 is ENHRY and CDR2 is SYGVKD. As DNA, the CDR3 is TGTGCCATCAGTGAGGGACTAGCGGGATTACCGTACTTC. It is translated as CAISEGLAGLPYF.